Listed below are T cell receptor beta chains from one sample, sequenced in a study of shared clonotypes between healthy human individuals. Clones were read by immunoSEQ multiplex PCR, and TCRdb kept only the in-frame ones, dropping some. The table lists hundreds of thousands of clones, approximately 80% of them singletons. The specimen was PBMCs. The receptors were sampled from a woman in her 40s in good health. Some clones in this sample may be carry-over from other donors' samples. Each CDR3 is given with its conserved first and last residue. The D gene is left open where the match is weak. Some rows mark clone size as missing; the rest say once, few, many or name a class of expanded clone.

V gene: TRBV7-9; J gene: TRBJ2-7; D gene: TRBD1; clone size: few; CDR3 DNA: TGTGCCAGCAGCCCCCGGACAGGACCCACCTACGAGCAGTACTTC; CDR3 protein: CASSPRTGPTYEQYF
V gene: TRBV7-8; J gene: TRBJ1-5; D gene: .; clone size: many; CDR3 DNA: TGTGCCAGCAGCTTAGTCAACGGTCCTGCCGGGCCCCAGCATTTT; CDR3 protein: CASSLVNGPAGPQHF
V gene: TRBV14; J gene: TRBJ2-7; D gene: .; clone size: .; CDR3 DNA: TGTGCCAGCAGCCACCGCAAGTTTAAGATGGAGCAGTACTTC; CDR3 protein: CASSHRKFKMEQYF
V gene: TRBV5-1; J gene: TRBJ1-1; D gene: .; clone size: .; CDR3 DNA: TGCGCCAGCAGCTTAAGTAGGAACACTGAAGCTTTCTTT; CDR3 protein: CASSLSRNTEAFF
V gene: TRBV28; J gene: TRBJ1-5; D gene: .; clone size: few; CDR3 DNA: TGTGCCAGCAGCTTTCCCTACACGGGGGATAATCAGCCCCAGCATTTT; CDR3 protein: CASSFPYTGDNQPQHF
V gene: TRBV28; J gene: TRBJ2-3; D gene: .; clone size: .; CDR3 DNA: TGTGCCAGCAGTTTGAACAGGGAGGCAGATACGCAGTATTTT; CDR3 protein: CASSLNREADTQYF
V gene: TRBV11-3; J gene: TRBJ2-1; D gene: .; clone size: .; CDR3 DNA: TGTGCCAGCAGCCCTGGCGGAAGCGAGGGCAATGAGCAGTTCTTC; CDR3 protein: CASSPGGSEGNEQFF
V gene: TRBV4-3; J gene: TRBJ2-3; D gene: TRBD1; clone size: .; CDR3 DNA: TGCGCCAGCAGCCAAGACAGGGGGCCCTCAGATACGCAGTATTTT; CDR3 protein: CASSQDRGPSDTQYF
V gene: TRBV7-9; J gene: TRBJ2-1; D gene: .; clone size: .; CDR3 DNA: TGTGCCAGCCGGGGGGCCGGTGAGCAGTTCTTC; CDR3 protein: CASRGAGEQFF
V gene: TRBV5-1; J gene: TRBJ1-1; D gene: .; clone size: .; CDR3 DNA: TGCGCCAGCAGCTTTGGAGACTTGAACACTGAAGCTTTCTTT; CDR3 protein: CASSFGDLNTEAFF
V gene: TRBV5-4; J gene: TRBJ1-2; D gene: TRBD1; clone size: .; CDR3 DNA: TGTGCCAGCAGCTTCGACAGGGGGCGCGACTATGGCTACACCTTC; CDR3 protein: CASSFDRGRDYGYTF
V gene: TRBV7-3; J gene: TRBJ2-5; D gene: TRBD2; clone size: .; CDR3 DNA: TGTGCCAGCAGCTTCTCGGGGGGCCAAGAGACCCAGTACTTC; CDR3 protein: CASSFSGGQETQYF
V gene: TRBV30; J gene: TRBJ1-3; D gene: .; clone size: many; CDR3 DNA: TGTGCCTGGAGTCTGAGGGACACCATATATTTT; CDR3 protein: CAWSLRDTIYF
V gene: TRBV5-1; J gene: TRBJ2-7; D gene: TRBD2; clone size: .; CDR3 DNA: TGCGCCAGCAGCCCCGGACTAGCGGTAAATACCTACGAGCAGTACTTC; CDR3 protein: CASSPGLAVNTYEQYF
V gene: TRBV30; J gene: TRBJ1-2; D gene: .; clone size: .; CDR3 DNA: TGTGCCTGGAACTGGAAGAGGGCCTATGGCTACACCTTC; CDR3 protein: CAWNWKRAYGYTF
V gene: TRBV7-9; J gene: TRBJ2-3; D gene: .; clone size: .; CDR3 DNA: TGTGCCAGCAGCTTGGAGGGCACAGATACGCAGTATTTT; CDR3 protein: CASSLEGTDTQYF
V gene: TRBV6-1; J gene: TRBJ2-7; D gene: TRBD2; clone size: .; CDR3 DNA: TGTGCCAGCAGTCTAGCGGGAGTAAGTTACGAGCAGTACTTC; CDR3 protein: CASSLAGVSYEQYF
V gene: TRBV18; J gene: TRBJ2-7; D gene: .; clone size: .; CDR3 DNA: TGTGCCAGCTCACCGGAAAGAAGCGAGCAGTACTTC; CDR3 protein: CASSPERSEQYF
V gene: TRBV28; J gene: TRBJ2-3; D gene: TRBD1; clone size: .; CDR3 DNA: TGTGCCAGCAGTCCACCGGGACAGGGGGTGGATACGCAGTATTTT; CDR3 protein: CASSPPGQGVDTQYF
V gene: TRBV27; J gene: TRBJ2-7; D gene: TRBD1; clone size: many; CDR3 DNA: TGTGCCAGCAGTTCTGGGACAGGGGTCTCCTACGAGCAGTACTTC; CDR3 protein: CASSSGTGVSYEQYF
V gene: TRBV10-3; J gene: TRBJ2-7; D gene: .; clone size: .; CDR3 DNA: TGTGCCATCAGTGAGTTGCCAAGCTCGGGCCCCCACGAGCAGTACTTC; CDR3 protein: CAISELPSSGPHEQYF
V gene: TRBV25-1; J gene: TRBJ2-1; D gene: .; clone size: .; CDR3 DNA: TGTGCCAGCAGTGATTCGACTACCACAGCCAATGAGCAGTTCTTC; CDR3 protein: CASSDSTTTANEQFF
V gene: TRBV20-1; J gene: TRBJ2-7; D gene: .; clone size: .; CDR3 DNA: TGCAGTGCTAGTTTATACGAGCAGTACTTC; CDR3 protein: CSASLYEQYF
V gene: TRBV4-3; J gene: TRBJ2-1; D gene: TRBD2; clone size: .; CDR3 DNA: TGCGCCAGCAGCCAAGGACTAGCGGCGTCGAATGAGCAGTTCTTC; CDR3 protein: CASSQGLAASNEQFF
V gene: TRBV7-8; J gene: TRBJ1-4; D gene: .; clone size: .; CDR3 DNA: TGTGCCAGCAGCTTGGGTCTTCCGGTGGAAAAACTGTTTTTT; CDR3 protein: CASSLGLPVEKLFF
V gene: TRBV4-3; J gene: TRBJ2-7; D gene: TRBD2; clone size: .; CDR3 DNA: TGCGCCAGCAGCCAAGGGCTAGCGGGAGTAGGCTACGAGCAGTACTTC; CDR3 protein: CASSQGLAGVGYEQYF
V gene: TRBV5-1; J gene: TRBJ1-1; D gene: .; clone size: few; CDR3 DNA: TGCGCCAGCAGCCAAGGGGATTCGAAGCGGACTGAAGCTTTCTTT; CDR3 protein: CASSQGDSKRTEAFF
V gene: TRBV29-1; J gene: TRBJ2-1; D gene: .; clone size: .; CDR3 DNA: TGCAGCGTTGACTACTCCGGGGTTTACAATGAGCAGTTCTTC; CDR3 protein: CSVDYSGVYNEQFF
V gene: TRBV6-1; J gene: TRBJ1-4; D gene: TRBD1; clone size: few; CDR3 DNA: TGTGCCAGCAGCCCGACAGGGAGACTGTTTTTT; CDR3 protein: CASSPTGRLFF
V gene: TRBV9; J gene: TRBJ1-3; D gene: .; clone size: .; CDR3 DNA: TGTGCCAGCAGCGTAGACTGGGCGAGCTCTGGAAACACCATATATTTT; CDR3 protein: CASSVDWASSGNTIYF
V gene: TRBV7-2; J gene: TRBJ2-1; D gene: .; clone size: .; CDR3 DNA: TGTGCCAGCAGCCCCTCCGGGGGAAATGAGCAGTTCTTC; CDR3 protein: CASSPSGGNEQFF
V gene: TRBV29-1; J gene: TRBJ2-7; D gene: .; clone size: .; CDR3 DNA: TGCAGCGTACATGATTCTTGGTACGAGCAGTACTTC; CDR3 protein: CSVHDSWYEQYF
V gene: TRBV7-6; J gene: TRBJ1-1; D gene: .; clone size: .; CDR3 DNA: TGTGCCACATCTCCGACGGACGGGTACACTGAAGCTTTCTTT; CDR3 protein: CATSPTDGYTEAFF
V gene: TRBV27; J gene: TRBJ2-1; D gene: .; clone size: .; CDR3 DNA: TGTGCCAGCAGTTCCTCCTGGGGGTCCTACAATGAGCAGTTCTTC; CDR3 protein: CASSSSWGSYNEQFF
V gene: TRBV7-2; J gene: TRBJ2-1; D gene: TRBD2; clone size: once; CDR3 DNA: TGTGCCAGCAGCTTAAGTCGGCGGGAGAGGGACAATGAGCAGTTCTTC; CDR3 protein: CASSLSRRERDNEQFF
V gene: TRBV14; J gene: TRBJ2-5; D gene: .; clone size: few; CDR3 DNA: TGTGCCAGCAGCCCACGGCTGGGGTCCGCCCAAGAGACCCAGTACTTC; CDR3 protein: CASSPRLGSAQETQYF
V gene: TRBV9; J gene: TRBJ2-2; D gene: .; clone size: .; CDR3 DNA: TGTGCCAGCAGTACCCAAGGGGACGCCGGGGAGCTGTTTTTT; CDR3 protein: CASSTQGDAGELFF
V gene: TRBV19; J gene: TRBJ2-1; D gene: .; clone size: .; CDR3 DNA: TGTGCCTCTAGCGAGGGACCGAGAAGGGGCTACAATGAGCAGTTCTTC; CDR3 protein: CASSEGPRRGYNEQFF
V gene: TRBV4-1; J gene: TRBJ2-5; D gene: TRBD1; clone size: once; CDR3 DNA: TGCGCCAGCAGCCAAGAAAGGGGGCCGGGGTTGGGGACCCAGTACTTC; CDR3 protein: CASSQERGPGLGTQYF
V gene: TRBV7-8; J gene: TRBJ1-2; D gene: TRBD1; clone size: .; CDR3 DNA: TGTGCCAGCAGCTTAGGGAGGACAGGGGTTTATGGCTACACCTTC; CDR3 protein: CASSLGRTGVYGYTF
V gene: TRBV28; J gene: TRBJ1-2; D gene: .; clone size: .; CDR3 DNA: TGTGCCAGCAGTCCGGACAAGAACTATGGCTACACCTTC; CDR3 protein: CASSPDKNYGYTF
V gene: TRBV5-1; J gene: TRBJ2-1; D gene: TRBD2; clone size: .; CDR3 DNA: TGCGCCAGCAGCTTGGTGTCTACCACGGGGGGTGAGCAGTTCTTC; CDR3 protein: CASSLVSTTGGEQFF
V gene: TRBV6-6; J gene: TRBJ1-5; D gene: TRBD1; clone size: .; CDR3 DNA: TGTGCCAGCAGCTACCAGGGGGTTAGCAATCAGCCCCAGCATTTT; CDR3 protein: CASSYQGVSNQPQHF
V gene: TRBV5-4; J gene: TRBJ2-7; D gene: .; clone size: .; CDR3 DNA: TGTGCCAGCAGCTTGGGTGGGCGGTCCGAGCAGTACTTC; CDR3 protein: CASSLGGRSEQYF
V gene: TRBV6-5; J gene: TRBJ2-7; D gene: .; clone size: once; CDR3 DNA: TGTGCCAGCTGTAAGACTAGAGGAAACGAGCAGTACTTC; CDR3 protein: CASCKTRGNEQYF
V gene: TRBV18; J gene: TRBJ2-1; D gene: .; clone size: .; CDR3 DNA: TGTGCCAGCTCAGTGGCTAGCAGCTACAATGAGCAGTTCTTC; CDR3 protein: CASSVASSYNEQFF
V gene: TRBV14; J gene: TRBJ2-3; D gene: .; clone size: few; CDR3 DNA: TGTGCCAGCAGCCAAGTCTCAGATACGCAGTATTTT; CDR3 protein: CASSQVSDTQYF